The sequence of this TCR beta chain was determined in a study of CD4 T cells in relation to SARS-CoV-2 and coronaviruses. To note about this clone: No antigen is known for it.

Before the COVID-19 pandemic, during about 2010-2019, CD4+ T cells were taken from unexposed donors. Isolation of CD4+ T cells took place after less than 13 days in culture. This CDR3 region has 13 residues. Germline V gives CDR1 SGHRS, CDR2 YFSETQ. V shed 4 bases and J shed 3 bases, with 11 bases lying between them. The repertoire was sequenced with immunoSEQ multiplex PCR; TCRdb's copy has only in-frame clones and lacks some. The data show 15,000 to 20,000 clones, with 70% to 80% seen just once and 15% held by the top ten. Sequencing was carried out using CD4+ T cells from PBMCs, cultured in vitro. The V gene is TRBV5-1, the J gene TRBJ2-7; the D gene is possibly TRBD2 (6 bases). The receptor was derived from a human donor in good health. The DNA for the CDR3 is TGCGCCAGCAGCAAGACTAGTAACTACGAGCAGTACTTC. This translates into CASSKTSNYEQYF.